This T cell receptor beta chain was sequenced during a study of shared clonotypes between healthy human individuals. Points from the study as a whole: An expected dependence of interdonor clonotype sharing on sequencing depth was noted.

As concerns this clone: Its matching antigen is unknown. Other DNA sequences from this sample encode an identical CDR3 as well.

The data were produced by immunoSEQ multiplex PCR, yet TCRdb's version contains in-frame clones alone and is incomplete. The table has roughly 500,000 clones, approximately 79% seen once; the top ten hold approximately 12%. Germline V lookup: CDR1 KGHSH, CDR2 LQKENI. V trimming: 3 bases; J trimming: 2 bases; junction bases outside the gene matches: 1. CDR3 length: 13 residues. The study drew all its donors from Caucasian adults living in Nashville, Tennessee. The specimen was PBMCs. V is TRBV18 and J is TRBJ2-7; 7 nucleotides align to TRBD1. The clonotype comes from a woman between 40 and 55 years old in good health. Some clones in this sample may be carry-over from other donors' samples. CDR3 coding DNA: TGTGCCAGCTCACCCGGGACAGCCTACGAGCAGTACTTC. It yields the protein CASSPGTAYEQYF.